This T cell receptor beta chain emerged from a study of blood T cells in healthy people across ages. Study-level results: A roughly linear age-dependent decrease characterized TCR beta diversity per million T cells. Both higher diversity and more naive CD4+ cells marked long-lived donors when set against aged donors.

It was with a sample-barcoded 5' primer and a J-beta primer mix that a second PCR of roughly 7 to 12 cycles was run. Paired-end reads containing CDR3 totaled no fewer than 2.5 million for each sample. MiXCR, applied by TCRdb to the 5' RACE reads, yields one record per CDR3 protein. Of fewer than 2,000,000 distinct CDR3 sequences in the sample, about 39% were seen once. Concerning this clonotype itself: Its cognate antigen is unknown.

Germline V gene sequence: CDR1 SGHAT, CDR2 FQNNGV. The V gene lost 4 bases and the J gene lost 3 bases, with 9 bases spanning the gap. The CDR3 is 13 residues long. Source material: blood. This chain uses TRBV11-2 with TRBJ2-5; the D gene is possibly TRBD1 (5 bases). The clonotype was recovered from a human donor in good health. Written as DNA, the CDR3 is TGTGCCAGCAGCTGGGCAGGGAAAGAGACCCAGTACTTC. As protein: CASSWAGKETQYF.